This TCR beta chain stems from a study of OX40 agonist ivuxolimab in advanced cancers. Study-level background: Among those treated, three patients had partial responses, one with hepatocellular carcinoma and two with cutaneous melanoma. Study-wide points: CD8+ T cells averaged more expanded clones than CD4+. Antigen specificity remained undetermined for the expanded peripheral T cells.

As concerns this clone: Its antigen is unidentified.

Germline CDR1 and CDR2: GTSNPN and SVGIG (reference sequence). Trimming shortened V by 5 bases and J by 8 bases, and 15 bases separated the two germline ends. The CDR3 sequence is 13 residues long. Sequencing was performed with immunoSEQ multiplex PCR; in TCRdb, only in-frame clones are kept and a portion is missing. The profile shows over 80,000 clones, 85% to 90% of them singletons. The chain has TRBV30 and TRBJ1-4; D unclear. The sequence came from an adult with an advanced solid tumor such as melanoma, head and neck, liver or kidney cancer. The sample was CD4+ or CD8+ T cells sorted from blood, taken in a trial of the OX40 agonist ivuxolimab. The CDR3 loop reads CAWDPRGDEKLFF. CDR3 DNA sequence: TGTGCCTGGGACCCGCGGGGTGACGAAAAACTGTTTTTT. Variable domain in full (rest from reference TRBV30 and TRBJ1-4): SQTIHQWPATLVQPVGSPLSLECTVEGTSNPNLYWYRQAAGRGLQLLFYSVGIGQISSEVPQNLSASRPQDRQFILSSKKLLLSDSGFYLCAWDPRGDEKLFFGSGTQLSVL.